This TCR beta chain was observed in a study of CD8 T cells in ankylosing spondylitis. Points from the study as a whole: Clones tied to disease were said to be significantly enriched in matched ankylosing spondylitis synovial fluid.

Germline lookup yields CDR1 SGHRS and CDR2 YFSETQ. Trimming shortened V by 3 bases and J by 2 bases, and 15 bases separated the two germline ends. The CDR3 loop spans 16 amino acids. TCRdb re-called the 5' RACE reads with MiXCR, one entry per CDR3 protein. Here the sample spans about 360,000 distinct CDR3 sequences, roughly 15% being singletons. As regards this clonotype: Antigen: not known.

This clonotype was sampled from a male donor with ankylosing spondylitis or in good health (not recorded which). Sequences were obtained from blood, either unsorted or a sorted T cell fraction (not recorded which). V is TRBV5-1 and J is TRBJ2-1; D could derive from TRBD1 or TRBD2 (5 bases each). The CDR3 loop is CASSSTDLGPYNEQFF. DNA of the CDR3: TGCGCCAGCAGCTCGACCGACTTGGGACCCTACAATGAGCAGTTCTTC. Drawing the rest from reference TRBV5-1 and TRBJ2-1, the complete variable domain is KAGVTQTPRYLIKTRGQQVTLSCSPISGHRSVSWYQQTPGQGLQFLFEYFSETQRNKGNFPGRFSGRQFSNSRSEMNVSTLELGDSALYLCASSSTDLGPYNEQFFGPGTRLTVL.